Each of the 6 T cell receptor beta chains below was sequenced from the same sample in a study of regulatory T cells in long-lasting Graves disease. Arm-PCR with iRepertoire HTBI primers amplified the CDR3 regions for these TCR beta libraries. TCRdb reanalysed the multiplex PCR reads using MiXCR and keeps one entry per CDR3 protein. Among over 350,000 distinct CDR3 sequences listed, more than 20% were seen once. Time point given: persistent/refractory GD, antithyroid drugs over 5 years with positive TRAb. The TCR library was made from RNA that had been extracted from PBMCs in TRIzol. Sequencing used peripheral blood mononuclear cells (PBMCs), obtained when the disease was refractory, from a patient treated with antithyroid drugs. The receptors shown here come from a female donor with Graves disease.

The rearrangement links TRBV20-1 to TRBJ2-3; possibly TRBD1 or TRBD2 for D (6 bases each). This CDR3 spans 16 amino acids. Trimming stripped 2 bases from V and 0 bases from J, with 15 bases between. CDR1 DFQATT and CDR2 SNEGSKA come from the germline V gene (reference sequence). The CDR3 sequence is CSARHGGGFSTDTQYF. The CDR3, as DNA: TGCAGTGCTAGACACGGGGGCGGGTTTAGCACAGATACGCAGTATTTT.

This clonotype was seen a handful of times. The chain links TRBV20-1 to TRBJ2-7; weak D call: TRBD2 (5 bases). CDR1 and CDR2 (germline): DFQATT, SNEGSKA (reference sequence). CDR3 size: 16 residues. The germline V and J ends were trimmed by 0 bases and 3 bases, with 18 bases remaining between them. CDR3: CSARDRSAERHYEQYF. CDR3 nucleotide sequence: TGCAGTGCTAGAGATCGATCGGCTGAGCGGCACTACGAGCAGTACTTC.

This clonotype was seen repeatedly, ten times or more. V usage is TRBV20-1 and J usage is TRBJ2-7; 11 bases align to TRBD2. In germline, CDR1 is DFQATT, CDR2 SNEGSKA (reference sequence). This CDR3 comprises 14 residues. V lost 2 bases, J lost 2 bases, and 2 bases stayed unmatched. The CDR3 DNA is TGCAGTGCTAGACCGACTAGCGGGACCTACGAGCAGTACTTC. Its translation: CSARPTSGTYEQYF.

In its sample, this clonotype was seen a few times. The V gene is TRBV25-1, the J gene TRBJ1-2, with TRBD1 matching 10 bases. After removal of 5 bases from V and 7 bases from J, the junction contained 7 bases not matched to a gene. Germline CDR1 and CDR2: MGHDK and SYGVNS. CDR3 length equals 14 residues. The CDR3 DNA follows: TGTGCCAGCAGTTCCGACAGGGGGCCAGGTGGCTACACCTTC. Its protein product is CASSSDRGPGGYTF.

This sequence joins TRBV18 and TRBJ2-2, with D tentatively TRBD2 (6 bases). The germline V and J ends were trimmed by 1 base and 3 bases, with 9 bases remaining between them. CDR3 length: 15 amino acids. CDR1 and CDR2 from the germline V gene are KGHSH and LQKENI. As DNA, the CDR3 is TGTGCCAGCTCACCACTCGGAGGGGACACCGGGGAGCTGTTTTTT. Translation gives CASSPLGGDTGELFF.

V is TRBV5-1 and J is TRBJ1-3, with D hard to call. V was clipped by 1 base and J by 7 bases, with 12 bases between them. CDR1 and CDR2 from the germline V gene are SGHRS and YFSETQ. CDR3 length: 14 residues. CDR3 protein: CASSLSGRKNTIYF. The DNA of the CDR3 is TGCGCCAGCAGCTTGAGCGGTCGGAAGAACACCATATATTTT.